A selection of T cell receptor beta chains follows, all from one sample in a study of cytomegalovirus exposure and HLA in healthy donors. TCRdb's table, derived via immunoSEQ multiplex PCR, lists solely in-frame clones and lacks some. The sample yields some 80,000 clones, over 70% seen once. The sample comprised PBMCs. Receptors were obtained from a man aged 35 to 55 in good health and CMV-seronegative. Both conserved end residues are part of each CDR3. Clone size is given for some rows only: seen once, a few or many times, or a class if the clone is expanded.

TRBV6-5 few CASKLPGHTEAFF
TRBV27 few CASSSLLAGPTGELFF
TRBV11-3 . CASSLTWNSPLHF
TRBV25-1 few CASSETPGQHTDTQYF
TRBV6-1 . CASSVRDRDLYSKNIQYF
TRBV28 . CAGTRQGAGQPQHF
TRBV6-1 . CASSEIRISNEKLFF
TRBV9 once CASSVAGKETQYF
TRBV5-5 once CASSLRVQDTQYF
TRBV6-1 once CATQRTSNYEQYF
TRBV29-1 . CSGGTVGEQFF
TRBV5-1 . CASIPDSTTDTQYF
TRBV5-1 . CASSGGENTGELFF
TRBV27 once CASRYGGGPYEQYF
TRBV6-1 . CASSERAGGAETQYF
TRBV18 . CASAGSGELFF
TRBV5-1 few CASSLETVDGYTF
TRBV19 few CASSILSGTGSDYGYTF
TRBV10-3 . CAITPGGSSYEQYF
TRBV28 few CASSLEGAGSYEQYF
TRBV5-8 . CASSAPIILPYEQYF
TRBV6-1 . CASSDGDRGPYEQYF
TRBV9 . CASSVVRTSGRVSPDTQYF
TRBV30 . CAGGTGYGYTF
TRBV18 . CASSPAAPAEAFF
TRBV2 . CASLPTGSGSYEQYF